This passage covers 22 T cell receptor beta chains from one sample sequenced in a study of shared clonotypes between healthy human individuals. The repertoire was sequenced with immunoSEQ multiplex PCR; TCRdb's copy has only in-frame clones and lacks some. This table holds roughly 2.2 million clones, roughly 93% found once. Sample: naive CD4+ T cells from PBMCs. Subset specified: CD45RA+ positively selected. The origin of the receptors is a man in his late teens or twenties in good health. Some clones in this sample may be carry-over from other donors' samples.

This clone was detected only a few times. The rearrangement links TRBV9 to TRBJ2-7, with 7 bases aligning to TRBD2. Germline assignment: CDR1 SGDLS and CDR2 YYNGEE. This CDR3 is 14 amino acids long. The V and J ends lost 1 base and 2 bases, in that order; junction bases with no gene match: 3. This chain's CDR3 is CASSVSREAYEQYF. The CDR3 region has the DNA TGTGCCAGCAGCGTAAGCCGGGAGGCCTACGAGCAGTACTTC.

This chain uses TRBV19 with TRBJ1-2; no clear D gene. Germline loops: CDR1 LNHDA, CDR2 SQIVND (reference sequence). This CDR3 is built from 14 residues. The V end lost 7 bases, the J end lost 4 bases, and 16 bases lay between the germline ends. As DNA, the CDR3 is TGTGCCAGTACCCCGGACGGATACCGCTATGGCTACACCTTC. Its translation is CASTPDGYRYGYTF. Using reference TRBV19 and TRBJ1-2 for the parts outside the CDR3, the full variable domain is DGGITQSPKYLFRKEGQNVTLSCEQNLNHDAMYWYRQDPGQGLRLIYYSQIVNDFQKGDIAEGYSVSREKKESFPLTVTSAQKNPTAFYLCASTPDGYRYGYTFGSGTRLTVV.

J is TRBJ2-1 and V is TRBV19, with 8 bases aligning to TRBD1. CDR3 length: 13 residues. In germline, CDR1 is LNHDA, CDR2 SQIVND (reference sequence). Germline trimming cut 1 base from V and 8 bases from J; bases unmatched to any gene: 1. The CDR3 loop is CASSIGTGYEQFF. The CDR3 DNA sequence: TGTGCCAGTAGTATAGGGACAGGGTATGAGCAGTTCTTC.

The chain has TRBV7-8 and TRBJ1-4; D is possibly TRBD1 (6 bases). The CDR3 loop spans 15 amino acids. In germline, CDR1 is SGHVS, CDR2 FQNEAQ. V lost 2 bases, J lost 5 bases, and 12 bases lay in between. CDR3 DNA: TGTGCCAGCAGCTTACTGCAGGGGCGAAATGAAAAACTGTTTTTT. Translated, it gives CASSLLQGRNEKLFF. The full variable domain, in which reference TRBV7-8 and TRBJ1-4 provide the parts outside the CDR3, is GAGVSQSPRYKVAKRGQDVALRCDPISGHVSLFWYQQALGQGPEFLTYFQNEAQLDKSGLPSDRFFAERPEGSVSTLKIQRTQQEDSAVYLCASSLLQGRNEKLFFGSGTQLSVL.

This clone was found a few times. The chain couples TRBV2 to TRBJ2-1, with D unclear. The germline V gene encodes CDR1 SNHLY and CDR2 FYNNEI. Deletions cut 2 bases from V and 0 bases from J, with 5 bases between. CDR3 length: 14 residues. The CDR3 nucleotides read TGTGCCAGCAGTGAACAGAGCTCCTACAATGAGCAGTTCTTC. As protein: CASSEQSSYNEQFF.

The DNA of the CDR3 is TGTGCCAGCAGGAGGACTAGCGGGACGGGCTCTGGGGCCAACGTCCTGACTTTC. This gives the protein CASRRTSGTGSGANVLTF. The V gene is TRBV27, the J gene TRBJ2-6; 12 bases agree with TRBD2. V lost 6 bases, J lost 0 bases, and 6 bases stayed unmatched. The CDR3 covers 18 residues. Germline assignment: CDR1 MNHEY and CDR2 SMNVEV (reference sequence).

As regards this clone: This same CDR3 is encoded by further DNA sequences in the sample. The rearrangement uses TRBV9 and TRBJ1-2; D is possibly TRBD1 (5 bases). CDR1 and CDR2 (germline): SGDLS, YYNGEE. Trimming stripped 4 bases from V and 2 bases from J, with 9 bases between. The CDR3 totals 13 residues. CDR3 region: CASSPRGNYGYTF. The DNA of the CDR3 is TGTGCCAGCAGCCCACGGGGGAACTATGGCTACACCTTC.

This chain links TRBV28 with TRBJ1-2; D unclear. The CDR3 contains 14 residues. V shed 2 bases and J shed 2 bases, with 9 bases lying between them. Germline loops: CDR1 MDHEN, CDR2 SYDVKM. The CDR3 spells CASSLRTLNYGYTF. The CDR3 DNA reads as TGTGCCAGCAGTTTACGAACACTCAACTATGGCTACACCTTC.

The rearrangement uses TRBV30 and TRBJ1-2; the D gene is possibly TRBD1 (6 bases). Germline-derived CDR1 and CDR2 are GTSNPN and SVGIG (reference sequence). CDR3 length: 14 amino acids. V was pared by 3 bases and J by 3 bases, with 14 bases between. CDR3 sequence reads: CAWRDKGDDYGYTF. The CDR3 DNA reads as TGTGCCTGGAGGGATAAGGGGGACGACTATGGCTACACCTTC. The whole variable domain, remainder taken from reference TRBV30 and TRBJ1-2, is SQTIHQWPATLVQPVGSPLSLECTVEGTSNPNLYWYRQAAGRGLQLLFYSVGIGQISSEVPQNLSASRPQDRQFILSSKKLLLSDSGFYLCAWRDKGDDYGYTFGSGTRLTVV.

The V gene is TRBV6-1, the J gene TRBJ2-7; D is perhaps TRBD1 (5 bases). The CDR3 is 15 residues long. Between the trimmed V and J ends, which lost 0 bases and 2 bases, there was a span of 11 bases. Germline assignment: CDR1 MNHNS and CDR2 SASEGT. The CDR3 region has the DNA TGTGCCAGCAGTGAAGCGCCGACAGAGACCTACGAGCAGTACTTC. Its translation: CASSEAPTETYEQYF.

CDR3 nucleotides: TGTGCCAGCAGTTCAAACTTCAGGGGGCCGGCAGATACGCAGTATTTT. Translating gives CASSSNFRGPADTQYF. The chain employs TRBV28 and TRBJ2-3, with 8 bases that match TRBD1. This CDR3 region has 16 residues. Germline CDR1 is MDHEN and CDR2 is SYDVKM. V was clipped by 4 bases and J by 4 bases; unmatched bases: 10. Using reference TRBV28 and TRBJ2-3 for the parts outside the CDR3, the full variable domain is DVKVTQSSRYLVKRTGEKVFLECVQDMDHENMFWYRQDPGLGLRLIYFSYDVKMKEKGDIPEGYSVSREKKERFSLILESASTNQTSMYLCASSSNFRGPADTQYFGPGTRLTVL.

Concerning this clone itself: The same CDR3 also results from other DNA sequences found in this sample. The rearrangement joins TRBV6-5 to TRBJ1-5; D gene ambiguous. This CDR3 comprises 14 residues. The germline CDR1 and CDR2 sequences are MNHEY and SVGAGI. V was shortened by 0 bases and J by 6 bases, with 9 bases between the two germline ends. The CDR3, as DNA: TGTGCCAGCAGTTACTCGCGGGGTGGTCAGCCCCAGCATTTT. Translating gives CASSYSRGGQPQHF.

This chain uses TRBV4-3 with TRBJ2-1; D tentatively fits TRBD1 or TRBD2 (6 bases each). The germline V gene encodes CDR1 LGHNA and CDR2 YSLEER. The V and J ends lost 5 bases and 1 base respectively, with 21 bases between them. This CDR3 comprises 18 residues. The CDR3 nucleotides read TGCGCCAGCAGCGCCGATTGGGGGGCGCAATCTTCCTACAATGAGCAGTTCTTC. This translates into CASSADWGAQSSYNEQFF.

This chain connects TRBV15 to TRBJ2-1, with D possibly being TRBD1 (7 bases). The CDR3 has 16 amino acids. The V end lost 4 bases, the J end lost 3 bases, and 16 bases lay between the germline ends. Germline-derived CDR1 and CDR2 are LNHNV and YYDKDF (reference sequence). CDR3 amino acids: CATSTRGAEGYNEQFF. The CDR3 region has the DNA TGTGCCACCAGCACCAGGGGGGCGGAAGGCTACAATGAGCAGTTCTTC. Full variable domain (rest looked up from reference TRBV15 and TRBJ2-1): DAMVIQNPRYQVTQFGKPVTLSCSQTLNHNVMYWYQQKSSQAPKLLFHYYDKDFNNEADTPDNFQSRRPNTSFCFLDIRSPGLGDTAMYLCATSTRGAEGYNEQFFGPGTRLTVL.

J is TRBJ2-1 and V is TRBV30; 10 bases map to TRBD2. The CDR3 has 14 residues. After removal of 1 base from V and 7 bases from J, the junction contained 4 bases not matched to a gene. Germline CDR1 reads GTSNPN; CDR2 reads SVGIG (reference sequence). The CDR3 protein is CAWSASGRGNEQFF. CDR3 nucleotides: TGTGCCTGGAGTGCCAGCGGGAGGGGAAATGAGCAGTTCTTC.

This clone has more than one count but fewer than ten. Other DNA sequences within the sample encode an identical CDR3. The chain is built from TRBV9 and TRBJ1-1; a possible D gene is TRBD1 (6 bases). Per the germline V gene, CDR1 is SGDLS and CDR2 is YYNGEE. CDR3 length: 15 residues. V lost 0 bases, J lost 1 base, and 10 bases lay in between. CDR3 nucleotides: TGTGCCAGCAGCGTAGGGGGCAGGGGGAACACTGAAGCTTTCTTT. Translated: CASSVGGRGNTEAFF.

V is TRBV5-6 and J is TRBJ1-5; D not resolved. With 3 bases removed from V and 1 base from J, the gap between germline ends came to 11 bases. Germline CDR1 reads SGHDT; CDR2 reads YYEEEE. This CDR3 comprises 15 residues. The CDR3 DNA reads TGTGCCAGCAGCTCGAGGGTTGAGAGCAATCAGCCCCAGCATTTT. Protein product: CASSSRVESNQPQHF.

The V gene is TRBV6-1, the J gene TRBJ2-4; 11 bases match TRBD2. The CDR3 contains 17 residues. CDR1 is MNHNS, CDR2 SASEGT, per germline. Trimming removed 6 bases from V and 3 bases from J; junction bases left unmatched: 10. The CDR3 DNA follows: TGTGCCAGCAGGGAACCGGGACTAGCGGAAAACAAAAACATTCAGTACTTC. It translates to CASREPGLAENKNIQYF.

The CDR3 loop is CASSTRDRPNYGYTF. CDR3 bases: TGTGCCAGCAGTACCCGGGACAGACCTAACTATGGCTACACCTTC. The rearrangement uses TRBV6-5 and TRBJ1-2, with TRBD1 matching 7 bases. CDR1 is MNHEY and CDR2 is SVGAGI in the germline V gene. This CDR3 has 15 residues. V dropped 5 bases and J dropped 0; count of bases not matched to a gene: 6.

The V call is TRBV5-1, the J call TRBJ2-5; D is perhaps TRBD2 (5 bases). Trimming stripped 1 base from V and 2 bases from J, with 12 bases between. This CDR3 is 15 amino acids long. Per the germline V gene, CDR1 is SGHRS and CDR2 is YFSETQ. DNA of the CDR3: TGCGCCAGCAGCTTGATCGGCGGGTTTCAAGAGACCCAGTACTTC. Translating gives CASSLIGGFQETQYF. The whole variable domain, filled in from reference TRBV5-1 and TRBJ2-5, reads KAGVTQTPRYLIKTRGQQVTLSCSPISGHRSVSWYQQTPGQGLQFLFEYFSETQRNKGNFPGRFSGRQFSNSRSEMNVSTLELGDSALYLCASSLIGGFQETQYFGPGTRLLVL.

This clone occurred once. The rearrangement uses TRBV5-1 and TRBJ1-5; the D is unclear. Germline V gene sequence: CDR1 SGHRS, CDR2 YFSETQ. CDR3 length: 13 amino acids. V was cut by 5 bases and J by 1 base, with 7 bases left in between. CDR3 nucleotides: TGCGCCAGCAGTGAGGTGAGCAATCAGCCCCAGCATTTT. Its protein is CASSEVSNQPQHF.

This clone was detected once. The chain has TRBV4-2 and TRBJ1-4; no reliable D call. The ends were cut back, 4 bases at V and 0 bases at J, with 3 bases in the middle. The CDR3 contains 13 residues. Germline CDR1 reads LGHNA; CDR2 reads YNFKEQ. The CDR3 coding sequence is TGTGCCAGCAGCCGAGCAACTAATGAAAAACTGTTTTTT. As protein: CASSRATNEKLFF.